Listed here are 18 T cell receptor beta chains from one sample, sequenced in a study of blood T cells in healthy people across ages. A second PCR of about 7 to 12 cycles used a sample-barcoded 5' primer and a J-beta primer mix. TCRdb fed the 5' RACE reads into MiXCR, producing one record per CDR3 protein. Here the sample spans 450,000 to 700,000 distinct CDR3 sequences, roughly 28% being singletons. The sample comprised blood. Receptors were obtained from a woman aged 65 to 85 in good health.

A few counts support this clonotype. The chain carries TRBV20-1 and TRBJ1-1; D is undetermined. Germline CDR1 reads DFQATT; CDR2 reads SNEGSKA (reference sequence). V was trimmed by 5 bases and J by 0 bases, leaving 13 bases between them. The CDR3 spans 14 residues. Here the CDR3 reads CSAGLQNMNTEAFF. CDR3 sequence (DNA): TGCAGTGCTGGGCTACAGAATATGAACACTGAAGCTTTCTTT.

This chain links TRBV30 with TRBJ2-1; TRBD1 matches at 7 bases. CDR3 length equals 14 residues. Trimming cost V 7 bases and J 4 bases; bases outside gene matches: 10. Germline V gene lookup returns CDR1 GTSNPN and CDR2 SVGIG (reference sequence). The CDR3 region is CASLRDSRYNEQFF. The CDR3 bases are TGTGCCTCGCTCCGGGACAGCAGATACAATGAGCAGTTCTTC.

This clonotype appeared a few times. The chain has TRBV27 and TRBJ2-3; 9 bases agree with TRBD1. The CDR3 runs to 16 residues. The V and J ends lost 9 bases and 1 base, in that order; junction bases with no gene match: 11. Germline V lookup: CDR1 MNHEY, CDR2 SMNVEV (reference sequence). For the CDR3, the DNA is TGTGCCAGTTATTCCCGTCGGACAGGGGGCACAGATACGCAGTATTTT. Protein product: CASYSRRTGGTDTQYF.

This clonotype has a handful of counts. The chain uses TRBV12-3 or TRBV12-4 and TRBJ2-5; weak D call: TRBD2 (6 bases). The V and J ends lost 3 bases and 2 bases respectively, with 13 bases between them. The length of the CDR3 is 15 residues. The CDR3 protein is CASSFRQGGQETQYF. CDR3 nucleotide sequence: TGTGCCAGCAGTTTTCGGCAGGGAGGACAAGAGACCCAGTACTTC.

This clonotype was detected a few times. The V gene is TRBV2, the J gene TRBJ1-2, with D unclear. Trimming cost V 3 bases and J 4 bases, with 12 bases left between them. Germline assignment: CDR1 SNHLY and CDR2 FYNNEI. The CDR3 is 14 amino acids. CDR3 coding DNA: TGTGCCAGCAGTGATCGGGTCGCCGGCTATGGCTACACCTTC. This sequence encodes CASSDRVAGYGYTF.

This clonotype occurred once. In DNA, the CDR3 is TGTGCCACCTGTGAGAGGACGGGGAACACTGAAGCTTTCTTT. Its translation is CATCERTGNTEAFF. This chain links TRBV10-3 with TRBJ1-1; D is unresolved. The ends were cut back, 10 bases at V and 1 base at J, with 16 bases in the middle. From germline, CDR1 is ENHRY and CDR2 SYGVKD. CDR3 length: 14 residues.

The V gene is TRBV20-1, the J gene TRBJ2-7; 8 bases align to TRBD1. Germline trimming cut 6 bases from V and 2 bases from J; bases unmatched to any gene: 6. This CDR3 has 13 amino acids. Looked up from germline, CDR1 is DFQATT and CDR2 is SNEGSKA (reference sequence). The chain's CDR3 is CSASRGQAYEQYF. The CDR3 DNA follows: TGCAGTGCCTCCAGGGGACAGGCCTACGAGCAGTACTTC.

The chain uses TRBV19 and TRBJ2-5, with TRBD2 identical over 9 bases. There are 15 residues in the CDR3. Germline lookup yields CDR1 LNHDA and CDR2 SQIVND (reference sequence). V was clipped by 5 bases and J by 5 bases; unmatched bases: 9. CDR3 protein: CASSDHSGGPETQYF. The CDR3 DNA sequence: TGTGCCAGTAGTGATCACAGCGGGGGGCCTGAGACCCAGTACTTC.

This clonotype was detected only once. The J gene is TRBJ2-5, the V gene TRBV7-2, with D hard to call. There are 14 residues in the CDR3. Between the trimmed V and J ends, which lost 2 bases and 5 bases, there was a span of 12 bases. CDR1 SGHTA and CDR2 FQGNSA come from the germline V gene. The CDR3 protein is CASSLINRVETQYF. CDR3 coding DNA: TGTGCCAGCAGCTTAATTAATAGGGTGGAGACCCAGTACTTC.

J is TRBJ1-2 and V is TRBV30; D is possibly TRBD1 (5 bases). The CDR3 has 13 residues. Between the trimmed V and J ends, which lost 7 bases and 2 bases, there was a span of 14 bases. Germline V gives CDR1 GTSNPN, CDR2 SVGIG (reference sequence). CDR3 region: CASPRRENYGYTF. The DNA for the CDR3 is TGTGCCTCGCCCCGCAGGGAGAACTATGGCTACACCTTC.

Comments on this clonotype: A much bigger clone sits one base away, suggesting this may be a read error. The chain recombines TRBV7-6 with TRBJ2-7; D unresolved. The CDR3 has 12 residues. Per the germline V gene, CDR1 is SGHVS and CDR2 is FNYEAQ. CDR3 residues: CASILSLGEQYF. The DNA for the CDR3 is TGTGCCAGCATCTTAAGTCTAGGCGAGCAGTACTTC.

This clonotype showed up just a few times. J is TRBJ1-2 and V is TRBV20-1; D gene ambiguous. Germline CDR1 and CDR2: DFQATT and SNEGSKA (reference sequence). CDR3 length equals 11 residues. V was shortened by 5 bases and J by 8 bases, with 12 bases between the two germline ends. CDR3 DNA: TGCAGTGCTGCCGCGCAGTTAGGCTACACCTTC. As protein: CSAAAQLGYTF.

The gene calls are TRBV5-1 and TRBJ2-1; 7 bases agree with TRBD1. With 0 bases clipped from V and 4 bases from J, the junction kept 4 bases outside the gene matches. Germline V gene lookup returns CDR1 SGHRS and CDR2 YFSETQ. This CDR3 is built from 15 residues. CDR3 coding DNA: TGCGCCAGCAGCTTGGTCCCAGGGGGTTACAATGAGCAGTTCTTC. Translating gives CASSLVPGGYNEQFF.

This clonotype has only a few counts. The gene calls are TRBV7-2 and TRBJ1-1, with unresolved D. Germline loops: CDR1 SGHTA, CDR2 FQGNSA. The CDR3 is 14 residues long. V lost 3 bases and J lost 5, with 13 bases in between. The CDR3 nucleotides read TGTGCCAGCAGCTTCAAGCTTATGGGTACTGAAGCTTTCTTT. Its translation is CASSFKLMGTEAFF.

The CDR3 nucleotides read TGCAGTGCTAGAGATTCCGGGAGGGGCTCGGGAGAAAAACTGTTTTTT. Translated: CSARDSGRGSGEKLFF. This chain links TRBV20-1 with TRBJ1-4; D may be TRBD1 (5 bases). V lost 0 bases and J lost 8, with 19 bases in between. The germline V gene has CDR1 DFQATT and CDR2 SNEGSKA (reference sequence). There are 16 residues in the CDR3.

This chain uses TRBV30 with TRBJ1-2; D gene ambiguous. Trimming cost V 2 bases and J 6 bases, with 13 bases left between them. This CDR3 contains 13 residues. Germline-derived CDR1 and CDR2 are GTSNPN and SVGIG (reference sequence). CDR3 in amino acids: CAWSNLVADGYTF. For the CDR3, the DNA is TGTGCCTGGAGTAATCTCGTGGCGGATGGCTACACCTTC.

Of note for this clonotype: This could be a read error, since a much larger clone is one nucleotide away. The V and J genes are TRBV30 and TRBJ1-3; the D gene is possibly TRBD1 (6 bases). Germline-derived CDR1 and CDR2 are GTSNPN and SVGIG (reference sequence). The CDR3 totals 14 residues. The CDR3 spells CASDFTGGGSTIYF. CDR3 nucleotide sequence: TGTGCCTCCGACTTTACCGGGGGCGGAAGCACCATATATTTT. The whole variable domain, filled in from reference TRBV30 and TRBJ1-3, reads SQTIHQWPATLVQPVGSPLSLECTVEGTSNPNLYWYRQAAGRGLQLLFYSVGIGQISSEVPQNLSASRPQDRQFILSSKKLLLSDSGFYLCASDFTGGGSTIYFGEGSWLTVV.

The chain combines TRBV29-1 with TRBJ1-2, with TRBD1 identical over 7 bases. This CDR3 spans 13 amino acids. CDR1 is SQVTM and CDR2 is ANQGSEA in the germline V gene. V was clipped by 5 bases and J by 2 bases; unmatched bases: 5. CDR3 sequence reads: CSVRQGSNYGYTF. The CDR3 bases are TGCAGCGTTAGACAGGGCTCCAACTATGGCTACACCTTC.